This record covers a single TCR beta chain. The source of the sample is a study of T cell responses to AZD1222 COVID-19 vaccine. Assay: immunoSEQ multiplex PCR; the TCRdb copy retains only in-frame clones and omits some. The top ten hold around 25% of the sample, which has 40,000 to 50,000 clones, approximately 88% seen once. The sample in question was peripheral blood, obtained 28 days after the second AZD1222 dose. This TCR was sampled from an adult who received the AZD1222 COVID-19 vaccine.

The CDR3 loop is CASSPGTSGRRDTGELFF. The CDR3 DNA sequence: TGCGCCAGCAGCCCCGGGACTAGCGGGAGGAGGGACACCGGGGAGCTGTTTTTT. The rearrangement joins TRBV4-3 to TRBJ2-2; TRBD2 agrees at 15 bases. Germline V gene data show CDR1 as LGHNA and CDR2 as YSLEER. This CDR3 has 18 residues. The V gene end was trimmed by 4 bases and the J gene end by 3 bases; junction bases not matched to a gene: 6.